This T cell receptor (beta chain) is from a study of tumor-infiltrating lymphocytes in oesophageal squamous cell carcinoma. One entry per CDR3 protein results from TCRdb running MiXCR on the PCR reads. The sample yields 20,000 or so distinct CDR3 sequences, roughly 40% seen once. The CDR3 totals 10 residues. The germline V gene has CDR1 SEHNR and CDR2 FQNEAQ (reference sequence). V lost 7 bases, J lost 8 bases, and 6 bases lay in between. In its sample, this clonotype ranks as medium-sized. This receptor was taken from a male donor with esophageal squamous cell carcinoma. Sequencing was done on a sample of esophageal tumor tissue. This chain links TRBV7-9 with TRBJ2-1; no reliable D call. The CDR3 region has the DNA TGTGCCAGCAAAAGCCATGAGCAGTTCTTC. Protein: CASKSHEQFF.